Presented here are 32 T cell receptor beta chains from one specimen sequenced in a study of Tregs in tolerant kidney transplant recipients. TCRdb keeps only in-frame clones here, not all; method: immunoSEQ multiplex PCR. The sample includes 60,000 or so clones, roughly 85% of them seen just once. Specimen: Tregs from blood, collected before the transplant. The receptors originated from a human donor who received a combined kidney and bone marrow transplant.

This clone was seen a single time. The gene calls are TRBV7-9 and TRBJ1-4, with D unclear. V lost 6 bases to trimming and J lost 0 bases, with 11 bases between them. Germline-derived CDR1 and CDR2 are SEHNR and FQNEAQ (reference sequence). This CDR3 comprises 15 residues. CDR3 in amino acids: CASSPTRTTNEKLFF. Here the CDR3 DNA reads TGTGCCAGCAGTCCGACAAGAACAACTAATGAAAAACTGTTTTTT.

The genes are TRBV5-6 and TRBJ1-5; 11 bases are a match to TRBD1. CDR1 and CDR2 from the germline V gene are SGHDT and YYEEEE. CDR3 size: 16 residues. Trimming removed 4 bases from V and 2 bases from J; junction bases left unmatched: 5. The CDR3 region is CASSLGQGAGNQPQHF. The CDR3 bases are TGTGCCAGCAGCCTCGGACAGGGGGCTGGCAATCAGCCCCAGCATTTT. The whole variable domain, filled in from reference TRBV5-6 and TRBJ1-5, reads DAGVTQSPTHLIKTRGQQVTLRCSPKSGHDTVSWYQQALGQGPQFIFQYYEEEERQRGNFPDRFSGHQFPNYSSELNVNALLLGDSALYLCASSLGQGAGNQPQHFGDGTRLSIL.

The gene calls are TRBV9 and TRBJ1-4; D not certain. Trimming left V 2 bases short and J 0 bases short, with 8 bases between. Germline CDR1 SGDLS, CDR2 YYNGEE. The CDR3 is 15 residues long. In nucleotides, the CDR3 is TGTGCCAGCAGCGTTGGACTTGCAACTAATGAAAAACTGTTTTTT. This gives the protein CASSVGLATNEKLFF.

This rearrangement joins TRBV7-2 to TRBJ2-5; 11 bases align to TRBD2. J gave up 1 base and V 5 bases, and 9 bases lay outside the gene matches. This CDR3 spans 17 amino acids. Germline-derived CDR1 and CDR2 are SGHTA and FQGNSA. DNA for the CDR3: TGTGCCAGCAGCCTACAAGGCCTAGCGGGGGGCCAAGAGACCCAGTACTTC. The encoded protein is CASSLQGLAGGQETQYF.

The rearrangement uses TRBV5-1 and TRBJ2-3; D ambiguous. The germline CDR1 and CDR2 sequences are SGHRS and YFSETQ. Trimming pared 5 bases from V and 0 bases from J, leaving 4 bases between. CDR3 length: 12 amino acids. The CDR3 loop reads CASRPSTDTQYF. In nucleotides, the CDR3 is TGCGCCAGCAGACCCAGCACAGATACGCAGTATTTT.

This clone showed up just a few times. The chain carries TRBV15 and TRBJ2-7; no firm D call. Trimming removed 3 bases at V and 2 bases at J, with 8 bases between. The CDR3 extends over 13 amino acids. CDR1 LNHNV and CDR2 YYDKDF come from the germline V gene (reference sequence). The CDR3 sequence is CATSRGNTYEQYF. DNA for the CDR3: TGTGCCACCAGCAGGGGTAATACCTACGAGCAGTACTTC.

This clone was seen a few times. CDR3 DNA: TGTGCCAGCAGCCGAAGACGACAGGGAGACTATGGCTACACCTTC. The encoded protein is CASSRRRQGDYGYTF. The chain carries TRBV7-2 and TRBJ1-2; the match to TRBD1 covers 7 bases. The ends lost 5 bases at V and 3 bases at J; junction bases unmatched: 9. The CDR3 runs to 15 residues. Germline CDR1 reads SGHTA; CDR2 reads FQGNSA.

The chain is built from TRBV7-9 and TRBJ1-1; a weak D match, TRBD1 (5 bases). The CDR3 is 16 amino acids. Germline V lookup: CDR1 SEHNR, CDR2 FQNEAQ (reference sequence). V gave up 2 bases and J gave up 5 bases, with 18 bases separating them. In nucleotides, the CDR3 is TGTGCCAGCAGCTTAAGGGGCGGTGGGAGGGGTACTGAAGCTTTCTTT. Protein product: CASSLRGGGRGTEAFF.

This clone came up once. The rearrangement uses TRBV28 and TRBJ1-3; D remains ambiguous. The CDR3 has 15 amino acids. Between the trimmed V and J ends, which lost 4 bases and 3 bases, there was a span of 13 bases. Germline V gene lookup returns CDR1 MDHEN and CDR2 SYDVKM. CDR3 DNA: TGTGCCAGCAGTTCCGCCCCAGGAGATGGAAACACCATATATTTT. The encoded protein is CASSSAPGDGNTIYF.

CDR3: CASSPLTNYGYTF. The CDR3 DNA follows: TGTGCCAGCTCACCACTGACAAACTATGGCTACACCTTC. This chain uses TRBV18 with TRBJ1-2; no firm D call. This CDR3 region has 13 residues. Germline values: CDR1 KGHSH, CDR2 LQKENI. V lost 1 base, J lost 2 bases, and 5 bases lay in between.

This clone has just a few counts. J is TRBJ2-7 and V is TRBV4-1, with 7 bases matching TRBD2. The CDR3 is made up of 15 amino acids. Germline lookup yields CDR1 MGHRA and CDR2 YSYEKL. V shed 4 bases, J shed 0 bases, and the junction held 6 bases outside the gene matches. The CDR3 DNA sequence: TGCGCCAGCAGCCCGTCTCTAGCGGCCTCCTACGAGCAGTACTTC. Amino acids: CASSPSLAASYEQYF.

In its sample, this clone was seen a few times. The DNA for the CDR3 is TGTGCCAGTAGTGGAAACACCATATATTTT. Protein product: CASSGNTIYF. This sequence joins TRBV19 and TRBJ1-3; D not resolved. This CDR3 region has 10 residues. Trimming removed 5 bases from V and 4 bases from J, with 0 bases in between. Germline V gene lookup returns CDR1 LNHDA and CDR2 SQIVND (reference sequence).

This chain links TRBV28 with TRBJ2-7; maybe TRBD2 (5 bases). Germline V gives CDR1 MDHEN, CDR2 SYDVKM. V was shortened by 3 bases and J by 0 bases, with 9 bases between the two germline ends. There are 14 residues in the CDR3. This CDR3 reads CASSFYSGSYEQYF. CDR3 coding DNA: TGTGCCAGCAGTTTTTACAGCGGCTCCTACGAGCAGTACTTC. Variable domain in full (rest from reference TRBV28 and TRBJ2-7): DVKVTQSSRYLVKRTGEKVFLECVQDMDHENMFWYRQDPGLGLRLIYFSYDVKMKEKGDIPEGYSVSREKKERFSLILESASTNQTSMYLCASSFYSGSYEQYFGPGTRLTVT.

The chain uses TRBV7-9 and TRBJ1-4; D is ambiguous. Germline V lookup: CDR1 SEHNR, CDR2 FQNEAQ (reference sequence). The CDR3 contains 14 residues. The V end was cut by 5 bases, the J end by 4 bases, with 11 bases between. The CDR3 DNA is TGTGCCAGCAGCGCCGGGAGACTTAATGAAAAACTGTTTTTT. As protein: CASSAGRLNEKLFF.

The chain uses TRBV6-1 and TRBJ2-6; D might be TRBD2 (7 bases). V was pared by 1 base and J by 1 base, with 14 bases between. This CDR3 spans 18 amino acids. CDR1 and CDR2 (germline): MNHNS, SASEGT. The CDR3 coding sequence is TGTGCCAGCAGTGAAGTATCCCGGGGGGCATCTGGGGCCAACGTCCTGACTTTC. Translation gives CASSEVSRGASGANVLTF.

The CDR3 nucleotides read TGTGCCAGCAGTCTGGGACAGGGAAACTATGGCTACACCTTC. Protein: CASSLGQGNYGYTF. The chain is built from TRBV6-1 and TRBJ1-2, with 9 bases lining up with TRBD1. Trimming at V came to 5 bases and at J to 2 bases, leaving 3 bases not matched to a gene. CDR3 size: 14 residues. Per the germline V gene, CDR1 is MNHNS and CDR2 is SASEGT.

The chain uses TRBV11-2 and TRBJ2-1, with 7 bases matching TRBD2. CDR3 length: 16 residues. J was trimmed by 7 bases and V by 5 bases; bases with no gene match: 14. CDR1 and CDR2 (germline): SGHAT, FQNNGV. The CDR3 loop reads CASSPRRGVGMNEQFF. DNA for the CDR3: TGTGCCAGCAGCCCCCGCCGGGGGGTAGGGATGAATGAGCAGTTCTTC.

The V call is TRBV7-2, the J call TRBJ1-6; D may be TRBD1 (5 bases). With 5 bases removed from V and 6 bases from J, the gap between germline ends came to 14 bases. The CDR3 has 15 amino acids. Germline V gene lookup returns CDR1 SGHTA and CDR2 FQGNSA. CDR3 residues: CASSPELRGNSPLHF. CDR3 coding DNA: TGTGCCAGCAGCCCAGAATTAAGGGGTAATTCACCCCTCCACTTT.

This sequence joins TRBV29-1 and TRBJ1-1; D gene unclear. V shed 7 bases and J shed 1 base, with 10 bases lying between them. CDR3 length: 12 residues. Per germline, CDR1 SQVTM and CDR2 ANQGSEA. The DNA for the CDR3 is TGCAGCGCCGGAGGTCAGAACACTGAAGCTTTCTTT. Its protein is CSAGGQNTEAFF.

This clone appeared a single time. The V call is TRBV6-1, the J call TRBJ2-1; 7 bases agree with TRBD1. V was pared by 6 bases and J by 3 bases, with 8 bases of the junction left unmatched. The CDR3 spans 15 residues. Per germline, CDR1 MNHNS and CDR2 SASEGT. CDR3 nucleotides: TGTGCCAGCAGAGGGGGCAGGGCGCGCTACAATGAGCAGTTCTTC. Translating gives CASRGGRARYNEQFF.

This CDR3 reads CASSPDSSGNTIYF. The CDR3 DNA follows: TGTGCCAGCAGCCCTGACAGTTCTGGAAACACCATATATTTT. This chain connects TRBV6-5 to TRBJ1-3; TRBD1 is a possible D gene (5 bases). The CDR3 runs 14 residues. V lost 6 bases and J lost 1, with 10 bases in between. Germline lookup yields CDR1 MNHEY and CDR2 SVGAGI.

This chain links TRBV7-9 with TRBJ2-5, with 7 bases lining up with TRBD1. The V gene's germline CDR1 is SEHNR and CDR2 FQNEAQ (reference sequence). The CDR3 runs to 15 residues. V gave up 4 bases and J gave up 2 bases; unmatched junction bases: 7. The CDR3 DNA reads TGTGCCAGCAGCTGGGAGACACAGGGGCAAGAGACCCAGTACTTC. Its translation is CASSWETQGQETQYF.

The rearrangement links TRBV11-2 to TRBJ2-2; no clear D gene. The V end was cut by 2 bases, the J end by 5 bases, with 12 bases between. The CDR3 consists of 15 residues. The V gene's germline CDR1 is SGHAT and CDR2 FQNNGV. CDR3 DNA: TGTGCCAGCAGCTTATTTTGGGTGGAAACCGGGGAGCTGTTTTTT. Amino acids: CASSLFWVETGELFF. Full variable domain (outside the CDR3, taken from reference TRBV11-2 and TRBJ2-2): EAGVAQSPRYKIIEKRQSVAFWCNPISGHATLYWYQQILGQGPKLLIQFQNNGVVDDSQLPKDRFSAERLKGVDSTLKIQPAKLEDSAVYLCASSLFWVETGELFFGEGSRLTVL.

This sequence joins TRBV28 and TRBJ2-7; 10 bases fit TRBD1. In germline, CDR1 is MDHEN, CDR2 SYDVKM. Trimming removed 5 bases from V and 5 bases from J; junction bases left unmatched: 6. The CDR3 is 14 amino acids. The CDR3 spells CASSPGQGSHEQYF. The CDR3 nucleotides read TGTGCCAGCAGTCCGGGACAGGGGTCCCACGAGCAGTACTTC.

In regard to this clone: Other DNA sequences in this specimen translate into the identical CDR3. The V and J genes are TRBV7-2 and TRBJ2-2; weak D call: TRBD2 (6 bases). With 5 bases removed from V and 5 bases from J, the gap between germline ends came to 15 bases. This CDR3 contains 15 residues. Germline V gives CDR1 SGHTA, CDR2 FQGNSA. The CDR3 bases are TGTGCCAGCAGCCTAGGGTTAGGGAGGACCGGGGAGCTGTTTTTT. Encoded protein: CASSLGLGRTGELFF.

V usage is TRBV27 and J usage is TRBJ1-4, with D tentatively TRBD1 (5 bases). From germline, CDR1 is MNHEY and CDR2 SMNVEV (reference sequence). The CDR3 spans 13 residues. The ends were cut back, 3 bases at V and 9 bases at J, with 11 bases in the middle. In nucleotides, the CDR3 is TGTGCCAGCAGTTTTCAGGGAACCCAAAAACTGTTTTTT. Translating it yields CASSFQGTQKLFF.

Here the CDR3 DNA reads TGTGCCAGCAGTGATCAGGGTAGTCCTTACAATGAGCAGTTCTTC. The encoded protein is CASSDQGSPYNEQFF. V gene TRBV6-4 combines with J gene TRBJ2-1; possible D gene TRBD1, 5 bases. The CDR3 loop spans 15 amino acids. In germline, CDR1 is MRHNA, CDR2 SNTAGT. V was trimmed by 3 bases and J by 4 bases, leaving 13 bases between them.

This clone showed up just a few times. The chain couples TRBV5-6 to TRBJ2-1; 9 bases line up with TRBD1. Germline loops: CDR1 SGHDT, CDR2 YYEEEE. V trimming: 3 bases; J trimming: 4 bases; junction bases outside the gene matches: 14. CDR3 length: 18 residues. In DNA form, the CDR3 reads TGTGCCAGCAGCTCGGGACAGGGCCGGACCGGTGGATACAATGAGCAGTTCTTC. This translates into CASSSGQGRTGGYNEQFF.

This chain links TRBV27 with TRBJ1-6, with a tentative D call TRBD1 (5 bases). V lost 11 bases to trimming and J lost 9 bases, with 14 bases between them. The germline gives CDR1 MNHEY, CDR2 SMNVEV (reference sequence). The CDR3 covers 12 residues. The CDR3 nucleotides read TGTGCCGCGGGACGGGCTAGTTCACCCCTCCACTTT. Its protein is CAAGRASSPLHF.

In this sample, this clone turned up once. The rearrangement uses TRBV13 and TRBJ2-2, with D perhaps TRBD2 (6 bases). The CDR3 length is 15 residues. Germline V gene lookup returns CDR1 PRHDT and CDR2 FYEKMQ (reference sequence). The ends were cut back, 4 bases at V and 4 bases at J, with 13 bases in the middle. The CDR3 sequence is CASSSGLRGTGELFF. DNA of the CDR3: TGTGCCAGCAGCTCGGGACTGAGGGGCACCGGGGAGCTGTTTTTT. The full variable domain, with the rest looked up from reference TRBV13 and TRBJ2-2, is AAGVIQSPRHLIKEKRETATLKCYPIPRHDTVYWYQQGPGQDPQFLISFYEKMQSDKGSIPDRFSAQQFSDYHSELNMSSLELGDSALYFCASSSGLRGTGELFFGEGSRLTVL.

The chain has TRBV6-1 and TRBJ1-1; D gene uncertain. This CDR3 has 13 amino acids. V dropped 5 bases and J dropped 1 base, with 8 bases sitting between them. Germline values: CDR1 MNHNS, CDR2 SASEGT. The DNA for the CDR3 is TGTGCCAGCAGTACTACACGGAACACTGAAGCTTTCTTT. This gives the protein CASSTTRNTEAFF.

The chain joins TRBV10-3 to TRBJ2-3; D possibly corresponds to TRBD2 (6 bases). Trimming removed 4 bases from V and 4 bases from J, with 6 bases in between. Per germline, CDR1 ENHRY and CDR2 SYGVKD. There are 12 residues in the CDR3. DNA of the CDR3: TGTGCCATCAGTGGGGGGGCAGATACGCAGTATTTT. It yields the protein CAISGGADTQYF.